This TCR beta chain was recorded in a study of T cells after yellow fever vaccination. This clonotype appeared many times. Its antigen remains unidentified. V gave up 6 bases and J gave up 7 bases, with 16 bases separating them. The length of the CDR3 is 15 residues. The germline V gene has CDR1 SGHDN and CDR2 FVKESK. Study-wide results and limits: Abundant bulk-derived clonotypes could contaminate FACS-sorted repertoires. Reappearing after the booster were most of the clones from primary vaccination (approximately 96% CD4, 70% to 90% CD8).

TCRdb itself ran the 5' RACE reads through MiXCR, one entry per CDR3 protein. The sample includes around 610,000 distinct CDR3 sequences, approximately 13% of them seen just once. The sequence derives from a man under 40 who received the YFV17D yellow fever vaccine. This chain connects TRBV14 to TRBJ1-6; maybe TRBD1 (6 bases). The specimen was PBMCs, collected on the day of the yellow fever booster vaccination. The CDR3 here is CASRPSYRENSPLHF. CDR3 nucleotides: TGTGCCAGCAGACCCTCTTACAGGGAAAATTCACCCCTCCACTTT.